Below, 10 T cell receptor beta chains from the same sample are listed, as sequenced in a study of siplizumab effects on memory and regulatory T cells. The assay was immunoSEQ multiplex PCR, and TCRdb's table has in-frame clones only and misses some. The sample has some 100,000 clones; 94% are singletons. Source material: Tregs sorted from blood. Receptors originate from a human donor in good health.

The chain links TRBV28 to TRBJ1-5, with D possibly matching TRBD1 (5 bases). Germline V gene data show CDR1 as MDHEN and CDR2 as SYDVKM. Deletions cut 2 bases from V and 7 bases from J, with 12 bases between. This CDR3 is built from 14 residues. This CDR3 reads CASSLGTASQPQHF. In DNA form, the CDR3 reads TGTGCCAGCAGTTTAGGGACGGCTAGCCAGCCCCAGCATTTT. The full variable domain, completed using reference TRBV28 and TRBJ1-5, is DVKVTQSSRYLVKRTGEKVFLECVQDMDHENMFWYRQDPGLGLRLIYFSYDVKMKEKGDIPEGYSVSREKKERFSLILESASTNQTSMYLCASSLGTASQPQHFGDGTRLSIL.

The V gene is TRBV11-2, the J gene TRBJ1-4; unclear D gene. Between the trimmed V and J ends, which lost 5 bases and 0 bases, there was a span of 16 bases. There are 17 residues in the CDR3. Germline-derived CDR1 and CDR2 are SGHAT and FQNNGV. The CDR3 bases are TGTGCCAGCAGCCCCGAAGTCTGGGAAACAACTAATGAAAAACTGTTTTTT. Amino acids: CASSPEVWETTNEKLFF. Variable domain in full (rest from reference TRBV11-2 and TRBJ1-4): EAGVAQSPRYKIIEKRQSVAFWCNPISGHATLYWYQQILGQGPKLLIQFQNNGVVDDSQLPKDRFSAERLKGVDSTLKIQPAKLEDSAVYLCASSPEVWETTNEKLFFGSGTQLSVL.

The CDR3 region is CASSLGGEAFF. CDR3 bases: TGTGCCAGCAGTTTAGGAGGTGAAGCTTTCTTT. The chain combines TRBV6-1 with TRBJ1-1; the D is unclear. Trimming took off 5 bases at V and 7 bases at J, with 8 bases between the two ends. Germline CDR1 MNHNS, CDR2 SASEGT. The CDR3 is made up of 11 amino acids.

The rearrangement links TRBV27 to TRBJ2-7; perhaps D is TRBD1 or TRBD2 (5 bases each). CDR3 length equals 13 residues. In germline, CDR1 is MNHEY, CDR2 SMNVEV (reference sequence). Trimming took 6 bases from V and 7 from J, leaving 16 bases between them. CDR3 bases: TGTGCCAGCAGATCTTTAGGGACGTATGAGCAGTACTTC. Its translation is CASRSLGTYEQYF.

V is TRBV18 and J is TRBJ2-2; D assignment may be TRBD1 or TRBD2 (5 bases each). The CDR3 consists of 14 residues. Germline CDR1 and CDR2: KGHSH and LQKENI. The ends were cut back, 3 bases at V and 6 bases at J, with 11 bases in the middle. The CDR3 loop reads CASSPGPEAGELFF. For the CDR3, the DNA is TGTGCCAGCTCACCGGGACCCGAGGCCGGGGAGCTGTTTTTT.

The rearrangement links TRBV27 to TRBJ2-7; 11 nucleotides match TRBD2. This CDR3 has 15 amino acids. J gave up 2 bases and V 6 bases, and 6 bases lay outside the gene matches. CDR1 and CDR2 from the germline V gene are MNHEY and SMNVEV (reference sequence). The DNA of the CDR3 is TGTGCCAGCAGAGGGACTAGCGGATACACCTACGAGCAGTACTTC. Amino acids: CASRGTSGYTYEQYF.

CDR3 loop: CASSPSRMGTQYF. The CDR3 DNA reads TGTGCCAGCAGCCCAAGTAGAATGGGGACGCAGTATTTT. The rearrangement uses TRBV14 and TRBJ2-3, with D uncertain. Germline values: CDR1 SGHDN, CDR2 FVKESK. This CDR3 comprises 13 residues. V lost 4 bases and J lost 9, with 14 bases in between.

The rearrangement links TRBV28 to TRBJ1-2; D call uncertain. Germline V lookup: CDR1 MDHEN, CDR2 SYDVKM. Between the trimmed V and J ends, which lost 6 bases and 0 bases, there was a span of 8 bases. This CDR3 has 13 residues. CDR3 loop: CASRIGPNYGYTF. The DNA for the CDR3 is TGTGCCAGCAGAATCGGACCTAACTATGGCTACACCTTC.

The chain couples TRBV25-1 to TRBJ2-3, with a tentative D call TRBD2 (5 bases). Germline assignment: CDR1 MGHDK and CDR2 SYGVNS. V gave up 4 bases and J gave up 0 bases, with 11 bases separating them. The CDR3 is made up of 15 amino acids. CDR3 region: CASSGGLTSTDTQYF. The CDR3 coding sequence is TGTGCCAGCAGTGGTGGACTTACAAGCACAGATACGCAGTATTTT.

This clone came up once. This chain uses TRBV6-5 with TRBJ1-3; D is undetermined. CDR1 and CDR2 (germline): MNHEY, SVGAGI. This CDR3 has 15 amino acids. The V end was cut by 0 bases, the J end by 4 bases, with 10 bases between. The CDR3 sequence: CASSYSKVFGNTIYF. The CDR3 nucleotides are TGTGCCAGCAGTTACTCGAAGGTTTTCGGAAACACCATATATTTT.